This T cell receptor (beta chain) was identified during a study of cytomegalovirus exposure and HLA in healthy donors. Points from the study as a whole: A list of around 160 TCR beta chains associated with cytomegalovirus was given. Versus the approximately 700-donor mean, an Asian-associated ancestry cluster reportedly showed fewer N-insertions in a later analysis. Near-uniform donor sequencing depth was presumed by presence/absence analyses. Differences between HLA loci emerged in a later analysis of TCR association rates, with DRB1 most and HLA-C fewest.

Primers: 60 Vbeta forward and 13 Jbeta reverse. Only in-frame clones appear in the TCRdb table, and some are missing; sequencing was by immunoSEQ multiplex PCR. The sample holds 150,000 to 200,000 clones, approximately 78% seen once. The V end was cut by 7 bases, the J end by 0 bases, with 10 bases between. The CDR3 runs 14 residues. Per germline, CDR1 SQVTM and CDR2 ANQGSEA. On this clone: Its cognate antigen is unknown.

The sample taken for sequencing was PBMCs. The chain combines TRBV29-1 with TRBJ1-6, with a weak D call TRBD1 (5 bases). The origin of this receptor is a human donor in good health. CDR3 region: CSARGSSYNSPLHF. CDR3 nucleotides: TGCAGCGCCCGGGGGAGCTCCTATAATTCACCCCTCCACTTT.